The sequence of this T cell receptor beta chain was determined in a study of blood T cell repertoires in COVID-19. Study-wide context: The origin of the acute and convalescent COVID-19 samples was the United States, Italy and Spain.

Produced via immunoSEQ multiplex PCR; TCRdb's table is partial and in-frame only. This table has over 100,000 clones, approximately 80% appearing once. This CDR3 is built from 14 residues. Germline V gene data show CDR1 as SQVTM and CDR2 as ANQGSEA. With 8 bases removed from V and 2 bases from J, the gap between germline ends came to 18 bases. The TCR comes from a woman of 80 years or more with acute or convalescent COVID-19. This chain uses TRBV29-1 with TRBJ1-1; D might be TRBD1 (6 bases). Sequencing used peripheral blood. The CDR3 DNA follows: TGCAGCCACATGAGGGGGGGATCAAACACTGAAGCTTTCTTT. It codes for CSHMRGGSNTEAFF.